These 10 T cell receptor beta chains originate from one sample sequenced in a study of T cells in narcolepsy. The repertoire was sequenced with immunoSEQ multiplex PCR; TCRdb's copy has only in-frame clones and lacks some. The data contain about 22,000 clones, roughly four fifths of them singletons. The source material was memory (CD45RA-) CD4+ T cells from blood. These receptors came from a human donor in good health.

This chain links TRBV7-6 with TRBJ1-2, with D perhaps TRBD1 (5 bases). Trimming took 5 bases from V and 7 from J, leaving 26 bases between them. This CDR3 is built from 17 residues. Germline V gene sequence: CDR1 SGHVS, CDR2 FNYEAQ. The CDR3: CASSPSGGPGAVSGYTF. CDR3 DNA: TGTGCCAGCAGCCCGAGTGGTGGACCCGGGGCGGTTAGTGGCTACACCTTC.

CDR3 region: CSAREDRQQFF. CDR3 nucleotide sequence: TGCAGTGCTAGGGAGGATAGACAGCAGTTCTTC. V gene TRBV20-1 combines with J gene TRBJ2-1; D is perhaps TRBD2 (5 bases). The V and J ends lost 3 bases and 11 bases respectively, with 11 bases between them. The CDR3 is 11 amino acids. CDR1 DFQATT and CDR2 SNEGSKA come from the germline V gene (reference sequence).

This clone occurred once. This chain links TRBV5-4 with TRBJ1-1, with 7 bases that match TRBD1. This CDR3 comprises 12 residues. Germline V gene data show CDR1 as SGHNT and CDR2 as YYREEE (reference sequence). Germline trimming cut 4 bases from V and 11 bases from J; bases unmatched to any gene: 8. Here the CDR3 reads CASSLGTVGAFF. CDR3 in DNA: TGTGCCAGCAGCCTCGGGACAGTTGGGGCTTTCTTT.

The gene calls are TRBV5-1 and TRBJ1-2; D gene unclear. The germline gives CDR1 SGHRS, CDR2 YFSETQ. The CDR3 runs to 14 residues. The V and J ends lost 3 bases and 4 bases respectively, with 13 bases between them. The CDR3 sequence: CASSSNSALYGYTF. The DNA for the CDR3 is TGCGCCAGCAGCTCTAATTCCGCCCTCTATGGCTACACCTTC.

This clone has just a few counts. The rearrangement joins TRBV19 to TRBJ2-3; 10 bases are a match to TRBD2. The germline gives CDR1 LNHDA, CDR2 SQIVND (reference sequence). The CDR3 loop spans 16 amino acids. Germline trimming cut 3 bases from V and 3 bases from J; bases unmatched to any gene: 6. Here the CDR3 DNA reads TGTGCCAGTAGTATTCCTGGAGCGGGGGGGACAGATACGCAGTATTTT. It encodes CASSIPGAGGTDTQYF.

A single count supports this clone. This chain connects TRBV7-9 to TRBJ2-5, with 9 bases aligning to TRBD2. CDR3 length equals 13 residues. V was clipped by 4 bases and J by 10 bases; unmatched bases: 7. Germline CDR1 is SEHNR and CDR2 is FQNEAQ (reference sequence). The CDR3 DNA reads TGTGCCAGCAGCTCGGTAGCGGGGGCTGGCCAGTACTTC. Protein product: CASSSVAGAGQYF. The complete variable domain, with remaining parts taken from reference TRBV7-9 and TRBJ2-5, reads DTGVSQNPRHKITKRGQNVTFRCDPISEHNRLYWYRQTLGQGPEFLTYFQNEAQLEKSRLLSDRFSAERPKGSFSTLEIQRTEQGDSAMYLCASSSVAGAGQYFGPGTRLLVL.

This clone has a handful of counts. This rearrangement joins TRBV7-9 to TRBJ2-3; D is unclear. The V gene lost 7 bases and the J gene lost 5 bases, with 13 bases spanning the gap. This CDR3 contains 13 residues. The germline gives CDR1 SEHNR, CDR2 FQNEAQ (reference sequence). Here the CDR3 reads CASTGLVVDTQYF. CDR3 DNA sequence: TGTGCCAGCACTGGGTTGGTTGTAGATACGCAGTATTTT.

The chain employs TRBV29-1 and TRBJ2-5, with TRBD2 identical over 10 bases. The CDR3 length is 15 residues. J was trimmed by 3 bases and V by 2 bases; bases with no gene match: 6. Germline assignment: CDR1 SQVTM and CDR2 ANQGSEA. CDR3 amino acids: CSVEIIGLAEETQYF. The CDR3 DNA sequence: TGCAGCGTTGAAATAATTGGACTAGCGGAAGAGACCCAGTACTTC.

The V call is TRBV7-2, the J call TRBJ2-7; 13 bases fit TRBD2. Losses at the gene ends were 5 bases for V and 6 bases for J; bases not matched to a gene: 7. The germline CDR1 and CDR2 sequences are SGHTA and FQGNSA. The CDR3 covers 15 residues. CDR3 in DNA: TGTGCCAGCAGCCCAGGGACTAGCGGGGTTGTCGAGCAGTACTTC. Translating gives CASSPGTSGVVEQYF.

The gene calls are TRBV11-2 and TRBJ2-2; 12 bases agree with TRBD2. There are 16 residues in the CDR3. Germline V gives CDR1 SGHAT, CDR2 FQNNGV. Germline trimming cut 6 bases from V and 5 bases from J; bases unmatched to any gene: 7. The CDR3 sequence: CASRPSGGAGTGELFF. The CDR3 DNA reads TGTGCCAGCAGGCCTAGCGGGGGGGCCGGGACCGGGGAGCTGTTTTTT.